This TCR beta chain was observed in a study of blood T cell repertoires in COVID-19. Recovery meant two consecutive negative NP/OP PCR tests, professional clearance, or resolved symptoms. Only in-frame clones appear in the TCRdb table, and some are missing; sequencing was by immunoSEQ multiplex PCR. The top ten hold roughly 6.9% of the sample, which has about 200,000 clones, roughly 84% seen once. The sequencing input was PBMCs or T cells enriched from blood (not recorded which). This sequence originates from a man aged 40-49 years who had recovered from COVID-19.

CDR3 nucleotide sequence: TGCGCCAGCACCCAGGAGGCAGGAATGAACACTGAAGCTTTCTTT. This sequence encodes CASTQEAGMNTEAFF. This sequence joins TRBV5-1 and TRBJ1-1; D is undetermined. Trimming shortened V by 6 bases and J by 0 bases, and 15 bases separated the two germline ends. The CDR3 is made up of 15 amino acids. From germline, CDR1 is SGHRS and CDR2 YFSETQ.